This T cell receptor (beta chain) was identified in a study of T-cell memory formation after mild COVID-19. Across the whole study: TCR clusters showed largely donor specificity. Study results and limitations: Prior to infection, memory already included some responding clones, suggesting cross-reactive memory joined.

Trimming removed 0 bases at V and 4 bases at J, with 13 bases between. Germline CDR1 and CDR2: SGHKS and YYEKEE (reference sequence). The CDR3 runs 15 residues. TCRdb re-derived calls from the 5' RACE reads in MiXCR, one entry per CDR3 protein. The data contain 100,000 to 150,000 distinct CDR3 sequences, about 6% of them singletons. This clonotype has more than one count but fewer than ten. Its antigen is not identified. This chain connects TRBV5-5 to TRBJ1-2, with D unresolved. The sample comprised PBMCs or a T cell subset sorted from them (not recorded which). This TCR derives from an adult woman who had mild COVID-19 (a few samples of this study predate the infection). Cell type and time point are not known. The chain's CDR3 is CASSLAGGALYGYTF. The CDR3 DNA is TGTGCCAGCAGCTTGGCCGGAGGAGCCCTCTATGGCTACACCTTC.